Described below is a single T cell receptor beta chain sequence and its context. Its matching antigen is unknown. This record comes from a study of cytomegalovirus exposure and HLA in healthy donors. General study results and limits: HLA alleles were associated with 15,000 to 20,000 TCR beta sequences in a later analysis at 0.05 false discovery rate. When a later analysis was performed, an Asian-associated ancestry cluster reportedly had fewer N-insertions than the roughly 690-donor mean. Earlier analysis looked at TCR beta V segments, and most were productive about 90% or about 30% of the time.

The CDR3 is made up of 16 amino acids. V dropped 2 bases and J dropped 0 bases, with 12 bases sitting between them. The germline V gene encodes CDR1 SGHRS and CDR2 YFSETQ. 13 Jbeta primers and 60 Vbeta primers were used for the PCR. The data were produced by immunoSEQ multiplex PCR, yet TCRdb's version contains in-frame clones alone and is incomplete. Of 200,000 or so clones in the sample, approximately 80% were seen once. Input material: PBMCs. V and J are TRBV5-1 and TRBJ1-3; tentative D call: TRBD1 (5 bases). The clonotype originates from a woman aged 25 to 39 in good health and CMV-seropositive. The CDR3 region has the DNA TGCGCCAGCAGCTTTGACAGCCCCAGCTCTGGAAACACCATATATTTT. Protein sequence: CASSFDSPSSGNTIYF. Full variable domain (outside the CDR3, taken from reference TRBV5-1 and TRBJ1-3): KAGVTQTPRYLIKTRGQQVTLSCSPISGHRSVSWYQQTPGQGLQFLFEYFSETQRNKGNFPGRFSGRQFSNSRSEMNVSTLELGDSALYLCASSFDSPSSGNTIYFGEGSWLTVV.